This paragraph reports one TCR beta chain. Its antigen is still unknown. Focal radiation was given together with CTLA-4 blockade (ipilimumab) to patients with chemo-refractory metastatic non-small-cell lung cancer. The CDR3 runs 17 residues. The J segment lost 9 bases and the V segment lost 1 base, leaving 15 bases of the junction unmatched. From germline, CDR1 is SGHTA and CDR2 FQGNSA. This record belongs to a study of radiotherapy plus CTLA-4 blockade in lung cancer. Sequencing was performed with immunoSEQ multiplex PCR; in TCRdb, only in-frame clones are kept and a portion is missing. Here the sample spans about 60,000 clones, 76% being singletons. The study's findings and limits: The study found tumor-derived TCR clones expanded in blood after radiotherapy plus ipilimumab.

Sequenced material: peripheral blood, taken from a patient treated with radiotherapy plus ipilimumab. This TCR was sampled from a human donor with non-small cell lung cancer who had a complete response to radiotherapy plus ipilimumab. This chain joins TRBV7-2 and TRBJ2-1, with TRBD1 matching 7 bases. CDR3 sequence (DNA): TGTGCCAGCAGCTTAGTCCCCTCTCCCAGACAGGGCGGTGAGCAGTTCTTC. Its protein is CASSLVPSPRQGGEQFF.